This record concerns one T cell receptor (beta chain) sequence. The sample originates from a study of T cell responses to AZD1222 COVID-19 vaccine. Repertoires were generated with immunoSEQ multiplex PCR, while TCRdb's copy carries only in-frame clones and drops some. The repertoire includes more than 95,000 clones, about 93% of them detected once, and around 4.7% sits in the top ten. CDR1 and CDR2 from the germline V gene are SGHTA and FQGNSA. This CDR3 has 15 residues. The V gene lost 6 bases and the J gene lost 2 bases, with 14 bases spanning the gap. The TCR originated in an adult in good health. V gene TRBV7-2 combines with J gene TRBJ1-3; no clear D. Sequences were derived from peripheral blood, sampled on day 0 of AZD1222 vaccination. The CDR3 spells CASRKYVEAGNTIYF. CDR3 DNA: TGTGCCAGCAGGAAATACGTCGAGGCTGGAAACACCATATATTTT.